This paragraph covers one T cell receptor beta chain sequence. No antigen is known for it. The CDR3 extends over 14 amino acids. CDR1 DFQATT and CDR2 SNEGSKA come from the germline V gene (reference sequence). Unmatched junction bases numbered 7, after V lost 3 bases and J lost 5 bases. The data belong to a study of T-cell memory formation after mild COVID-19. Study summary: Largely donor-specific sequence clusters came from a couple of donors.

Study-wide results and limits: The authors left the SARS-CoV-2 specificity of second-wave clones peaking on day 37 unconfirmed. The finding that pre-infection memory included some responding clones suggested that cross-reactive memory joined. Mainly CM and EM harbored the contracting CD4+ clones; mainly EMRA harbored the CD8+ ones.

TCRdb re-called the 5' RACE reads with MiXCR, one entry per CDR3 protein. This table has a few hundred thousand distinct CDR3 sequences, 20% to 25% appearing once. Sequencing was done on a sample of PBMCs or a T cell subset sorted from them (not recorded which). The receptor was isolated from a man younger than 35 who had mild COVID-19 (a few samples of this study predate the infection). Cell type and time point are not known. The chain carries TRBV20-1 and TRBJ2-5; TRBD1 aligns across 9 bases. The CDR3 region is CSASPDRGLETQYF. The CDR3 DNA sequence: TGCAGTGCTAGCCCAGACAGGGGGTTGGAGACCCAGTACTTC.